A single sample is the source of the 31 T cell receptor beta chains below, sequenced in a study of cytomegalovirus exposure and HLA in healthy donors. Primers for the PCR totalled 60 Vbeta and 13 Jbeta. The assay was immunoSEQ multiplex PCR, and TCRdb's table has in-frame clones only and misses some. The sample consists of 55,000 to 80,000 clones, about two thirds of them appearing once. The sample taken for sequencing was PBMCs. These receptors were collected from a woman in her 30s in good health and CMV-seronegative.

The rearrangement links TRBV14 to TRBJ2-1; TRBD2 matches 9 bases. The CDR3 runs 18 residues. Germline CDR1 is SGHDN and CDR2 is FVKESK. With 1 base clipped from V and 8 bases from J, the junction kept 15 bases outside the gene matches. CDR3 amino acids: CASSQVIMPSGEKDEQFF. The CDR3 DNA reads TGTGCCAGCAGCCAAGTTATAATGCCTAGCGGGGAGAAGGATGAGCAGTTCTTC.

The CDR3 spells CASSDTRGYEQYF. DNA for the CDR3: TGTGCCAGCAGTGACACCAGGGGCTACGAGCAGTACTTC. J is TRBJ2-7 and V is TRBV6-1, with D tentatively TRBD1 (6 bases). The V end was cut by 3 bases, the J end by 3 bases, with 9 bases between. CDR3 length: 13 residues. Per the germline V gene, CDR1 is MNHNS and CDR2 is SASEGT.

The rearrangement links TRBV5-6 to TRBJ2-2; 8 nucleotides line up with TRBD1. V lost 6 bases to trimming and J lost 7 bases; unmatched junction nucleotides: 11. Germline CDR1 reads SGHDT; CDR2 reads YYEEEE. This CDR3 region has 15 residues. The CDR3 DNA follows: TGTGCCAGCACCCCCGGACAGGGCTGGGTCGGGGAGCTGTTTTTT. It specifies CASTPGQGWVGELFF.

With respect to this clone: Other nucleotide sequences from this sample produce the same CDR3. The chain has TRBV11-2 and TRBJ1-3; D ambiguous. The CDR3 length is 15 residues. V was pared by 1 base and J by 4 bases, with 11 bases between. Germline CDR1 SGHAT, CDR2 FQNNGV. CDR3 amino acids: CASSLGGGSGNTIYF. The CDR3 nucleotides are TGTGCCAGCAGCTTAGGGGGAGGATCAGGAAACACCATATATTTT.

This rearrangement joins TRBV6-5 to TRBJ2-1, with 10 bases identical to TRBD2. The J segment lost 1 base and the V segment lost 8 bases, leaving 5 bases of the junction unmatched. CDR3 length: 15 residues. CDR1 and CDR2 from the germline V gene are MNHEY and SVGAGI. CDR3 amino acids: CASGRTSGSYNEQFF. CDR3 DNA: TGTGCCAGCGGTAGGACTAGCGGATCCTACAATGAGCAGTTCTTC.

This clone was observed a handful of times. The J gene is TRBJ1-2, the V gene TRBV5-5, with D possibly matching TRBD1 (6 bases). From germline, CDR1 is SGHKS and CDR2 YYEKEE (reference sequence). Trimming pared 4 bases from V and 4 bases from J, leaving 11 bases between. The CDR3 is 13 amino acids. CDR3 nucleotides: TGTGCCAGCAGCCTGGACAGCCTCTATGGCTACACCTTC. Its translation: CASSLDSLYGYTF.

This clone was detected a few times. The chain carries TRBV4-1 and TRBJ1-4; maybe TRBD1 (5 bases). The V end was cut by 3 bases, the J end by 2 bases, with 13 bases between. The CDR3 contains 16 residues. The germline V gene has CDR1 MGHRA and CDR2 YSYEKL. The CDR3 region has the DNA TGCGCCAGCAGCCAGGGCTGGGGGGGGACTAATGAAAAACTGTTTTTT. This translates into CASSQGWGGTNEKLFF.

CDR3 in amino acids: CATGQGNYGYTF. DNA for the CDR3: TGTGCCACCGGACAGGGCAACTATGGCTACACCTTC. The V and J genes are TRBV6-1 and TRBJ1-2; 8 bases fit TRBD1. In germline, CDR1 is MNHNS, CDR2 SASEGT. CDR3 length equals 12 residues. Trimming cost V 10 bases and J 2 bases; bases outside gene matches: 3.

The chain is built from TRBV2 and TRBJ2-7; D not resolved. Trimming took 2 bases from V and 9 from J, leaving 8 bases between them. Germline lookup yields CDR1 SNHLY and CDR2 FYNNEI. There are 11 residues in the CDR3. The DNA of the CDR3 is TGTGCCAGCAGTGAAAATATGGCGCAGTACTTC. This sequence encodes CASSENMAQYF.

The chain combines TRBV7-9 with TRBJ2-7, with D perhaps TRBD2 (5 bases). This CDR3 contains 14 residues. Germline V gives CDR1 SEHNR, CDR2 FQNEAQ (reference sequence). With 5 bases removed from V and 6 bases from J, the gap between germline ends came to 17 bases. The CDR3 region is CASSVLRDSGEQYF. The CDR3 DNA is TGTGCCAGCAGCGTGCTACGGGATTCCGGCGAGCAGTACTTC.

The rearrangement uses TRBV5-1 and TRBJ1-2; no clear D. The germline CDR1 and CDR2 sequences are SGHRS and YFSETQ. V was cut by 5 bases and J by 3 bases, with 11 bases left in between. This CDR3 comprises 13 residues. CDR3 sequence reads: CASSLDGDYGYTF. The CDR3 DNA reads TGCGCCAGCAGTCTCGACGGAGACTATGGCTACACCTTC.

This clone has more than one count but fewer than ten. This chain joins TRBV7-3 and TRBJ1-1; D gene unclear. CDR1 and CDR2 (germline): SGHTA, FQGTGA. Trimming stripped 4 bases from V and 5 bases from J, with 14 bases between. This CDR3 has 14 amino acids. The CDR3 coding sequence is TGTGCCAGCAGCTCGATGGGAGGTAGGACTGAAGCTTTCTTT. Its protein product is CASSSMGGRTEAFF.

The CDR3 DNA sequence: TGTGCCAGCAGCTGGGGGAGCGGGCCCAGAAACACCATATATTTT. It is translated as CASSWGSGPRNTIYF. The chain combines TRBV7-9 with TRBJ1-3; possible D gene TRBD1, 5 bases. With 4 bases removed from V and 5 bases from J, the gap between germline ends came to 15 bases. CDR1 SEHNR and CDR2 FQNEAQ come from the germline V gene (reference sequence). This CDR3 is 15 amino acids long.

There are a few counts of this clone. The sample contains more than one DNA sequence encoding this CDR3. The chain is built from TRBV6-5 and TRBJ1-5, with 9 bases identical to TRBD1. This CDR3 comprises 15 residues. V dropped 5 bases and J dropped 4; count of bases not matched to a gene: 6. Per the germline V gene, CDR1 is MNHEY and CDR2 is SVGAGI. DNA of the CDR3: TGTGCCAGCAGTGGACCGGGACAGGGAAATCAGCCCCAGCATTTT. Amino acid sequence: CASSGPGQGNQPQHF.

In its sample, this clone was seen once. The genes are TRBV9 and TRBJ1-2, with 8 bases identical to TRBD1. V dropped 4 bases and J dropped 8; count of bases not matched to a gene: 7. Germline-derived CDR1 and CDR2 are SGDLS and YYNGEE. The CDR3 is made up of 13 amino acids. The CDR3 reads CASSKGQEPGYTF. The CDR3 DNA follows: TGTGCCAGCAGCAAGGGACAGGAGCCCGGCTACACCTTC.

V and J are TRBV6-1 and TRBJ2-1, with D perhaps matching TRBD1 (6 bases). V dropped 3 bases and J dropped 7 bases, with 19 bases sitting between them. The CDR3 is 16 amino acids. Germline V gene data show CDR1 as MNHNS and CDR2 as SASEGT. The CDR3 DNA sequence: TGTGCCAGCAGTGAGGCCCCCCAACAGGGTGGGAATGAGCAGTTCTTC. It specifies CASSEAPQQGGNEQFF.

CDR3 in amino acids: CASSGGTGEDEQFF. CDR3 bases: TGCGCCAGCAGCGGGGGGACAGGGGAGGATGAGCAGTTCTTC. The rearrangement uses TRBV5-1 and TRBJ2-1; 10 bases agree with TRBD1. V was pared by 4 bases and J by 8 bases, with 6 bases of the junction left unmatched. This CDR3 spans 14 amino acids. From germline, CDR1 is SGHRS and CDR2 YFSETQ. The full variable domain, rest sourced from reference TRBV5-1 and TRBJ2-1, is KAGVTQTPRYLIKTRGQQVTLSCSPISGHRSVSWYQQTPGQGLQFLFEYFSETQRNKGNFPGRFSGRQFSNSRSEMNVSTLELGDSALYLCASSGGTGEDEQFFGPGTRLTVL.

The chain couples TRBV27 to TRBJ2-5, with 11 bases aligning to TRBD2. CDR1 MNHEY and CDR2 SMNVEV come from the germline V gene (reference sequence). The CDR3 sequence is 15 residues long. The V gene end was trimmed by 6 bases and the J gene end by 5 bases; junction bases not matched to a gene: 8. For the CDR3, the DNA is TGTGCCAGCAGCGGAGTAGCGGGGGGGCGGGAGACCCAGTACTTC. Protein sequence: CASSGVAGGRETQYF.

This chain joins TRBV11-3 and TRBJ2-4, with TRBD1 matching 9 bases. Germline-derived CDR1 and CDR2 are SGHNT and YENEEA. This CDR3 spans 14 amino acids. The V gene end was trimmed by 2 bases and the J gene end by 6 bases; junction bases not matched to a gene: 2. The CDR3 here is CASSLRTGVNIQYF. The CDR3 DNA follows: TGTGCCAGCAGCTTAAGGACAGGGGTAAACATTCAGTACTTC. The full variable domain, its missing parts supplied by reference TRBV11-3 and TRBJ2-4, is EAGVVQSPRYKIIEKKQPVAFWCNPISGHNTLYWYLQNLGQGPELLIRYENEEAVDDSQLPKDRFSAERLKGVDSTLKIQPAELGDSAVYLCASSLRTGVNIQYFGAGTRLSVL.

A few counts support this clone. The rearrangement uses TRBV6-6 and TRBJ2-1; D is possibly TRBD1 (6 bases). V lost 4 bases and J lost 0, with 13 bases in between. The CDR3 is made up of 16 amino acids. CDR1 MNHNY and CDR2 SVGAGI come from the germline V gene (reference sequence). The DNA for the CDR3 is TGTGCCAGCAGTTCACAGGGCCTGAGCTCCTACAATGAGCAGTTCTTC. Translated, it gives CASSSQGLSSYNEQFF.

CDR3 sequence: CASSSFRGANYGYTF. The CDR3 DNA is TGTGCCAGCAGCTCCTTCCGGGGGGCCAACTATGGCTACACCTTC. This chain uses TRBV7-9 with TRBJ1-2, with a weak D call TRBD1 (6 bases). Per germline, CDR1 SEHNR and CDR2 FQNEAQ (reference sequence). V lost 4 bases and J lost 2, with 14 bases in between. The CDR3 is 15 residues long.

This clone was detected only a few times. The rearrangement links TRBV6-5 to TRBJ2-1; D gene uncertain. V lost 7 bases, J lost 4 bases, and 11 bases lay in between. Looked up from germline, CDR1 is MNHEY and CDR2 is SVGAGI. The CDR3 sequence is 13 residues long. The CDR3, as DNA: TGTGCCAGCAACCAGGCAGGATACAATGAGCAGTTCTTC. This encodes CASNQAGYNEQFF.

J is TRBJ2-6 and V is TRBV5-1; 8 bases map to TRBD1. From germline, CDR1 is SGHRS and CDR2 YFSETQ. V trimming: 0 bases; J trimming: 2 bases; junction bases outside the gene matches: 4. The CDR3 has 17 amino acids. The CDR3 DNA is TGCGCCAGCAGCTTGGCCCCAGGGGGCGCTGGGGCCAACGTCCTGACTTTC. Its protein is CASSLAPGGAGANVLTF. The entire variable domain, with the rest obtained from reference TRBV5-1 and TRBJ2-6, is as follows: KAGVTQTPRYLIKTRGQQVTLSCSPISGHRSVSWYQQTPGQGLQFLFEYFSETQRNKGNFPGRFSGRQFSNSRSEMNVSTLELGDSALYLCASSLAPGGAGANVLTFGAGSRLTVL.

This clone has a single count. The genes are TRBV7-9 and TRBJ2-5; 9 bases line up with TRBD2. With V trimmed by 7 bases and J by 2 bases, 5 bases remained unmatched. Germline CDR1 and CDR2: SEHNR and FQNEAQ (reference sequence). The CDR3 contains 14 residues. The CDR3 region is CASNPSGGQETQYF. CDR3 in DNA: TGTGCCAGCAATCCAAGCGGGGGGCAAGAGACCCAGTACTTC.

This clone was seen just once. This sequence joins TRBV30 and TRBJ1-4; D gene ambiguous. Germline V lookup: CDR1 GTSNPN, CDR2 SVGIG (reference sequence). This CDR3 has 12 residues. Trimming took off 3 bases at V and 10 bases at J, with 12 bases between the two ends. The CDR3 protein is CAWSDMGGKLFF. The CDR3 DNA sequence: TGTGCCTGGAGCGACATGGGAGGAAAACTGTTTTTT.

The chain has TRBV25-1 and TRBJ1-2; 10 bases align to TRBD1. Unmatched junction bases numbered 11, after V lost 4 bases and J lost 6 bases. This CDR3 comprises 16 residues. The germline V gene has CDR1 MGHDK and CDR2 SYGVNS. The DNA of the CDR3 is TGTGCCAGCAGTGCTGCCGGGACAGGGGCCCGGCATGGCTACACCTTC. It yields the protein CASSAAGTGARHGYTF.

The genes are TRBV7-3 and TRBJ1-1; tentatively, D is TRBD1 (5 bases). This CDR3 has 15 amino acids. CDR1 and CDR2 from the germline V gene are SGHTA and FQGTGA. V shed 5 bases and J shed 6 bases, with 19 bases lying between them. CDR3: CASSLYSHDSPEAFF. The CDR3 coding sequence is TGTGCCAGCAGCCTCTACTCACACGACAGCCCTGAAGCTTTCTTT. Using reference TRBV7-3 and TRBJ1-1 for the parts outside the CDR3, the full variable domain is GAGVSQTPSNKVTEKGKYVELRCDPISGHTALYWYRQSLGQGPEFLIYFQGTGAADDSGLPNDRFFAVRPEGSVSTLKIQRTERGDSAVYLCASSLYSHDSPEAFFGQGTRLTVV.

This clone came up a few times. The V gene is TRBV30, the J gene TRBJ2-3; 9 nucleotides line up with TRBD2. Germline V gene lookup returns CDR1 GTSNPN and CDR2 SVGIG (reference sequence). The CDR3 runs 14 residues. V trimming: 1 base; J trimming: 6 bases; junction bases outside the gene matches: 5. The CDR3 bases are TGTGCCTGGAGTGGGGGACTAGCAACTGATACGCAGTATTTT. This gives the protein CAWSGGLATDTQYF.

The chain uses TRBV29-1 and TRBJ2-4; TRBD2 matches 15 bases. Germline CDR1 SQVTM, CDR2 ANQGSEA. The CDR3 contains 17 residues. V dropped 6 bases and J dropped 3; count of bases not matched to a gene: 9. The CDR3 DNA sequence: TGCAGCGTCGTGGGACTAGCGGGGGGAGTGGGCAAAAACATTCAGTACTTC. Protein sequence: CSVVGLAGGVGKNIQYF.

The J gene is TRBJ1-1, the V gene TRBV6-4, with D perhaps matching TRBD1 (6 bases). Germline values: CDR1 MRHNA, CDR2 SNTAGT. The CDR3 runs 14 residues. Trimming removed 6 bases at V and 1 base at J, with 12 bases between. Here the CDR3 reads CASRVDSGNTEAFF. CDR3 DNA sequence: TGTGCCAGCAGGGTGGACAGCGGGAACACTGAAGCTTTCTTT.

This chain links TRBV9 with TRBJ2-1; TRBD1 agrees at 11 bases. V lost 0 bases, J lost 8 bases, and 10 bases stayed unmatched. The CDR3 loop spans 17 amino acids. The germline V gene has CDR1 SGDLS and CDR2 YYNGEE. CDR3 in DNA: TGTGCCAGCAGCGTAGTCTCACCCGGACAGGGGGCCGATGAGCAGTTCTTC. Translated, it gives CASSVVSPGQGADEQFF. The entire variable domain, with the rest obtained from reference TRBV9 and TRBJ2-1, is as follows: DSGVTQTPKHLITATGQRVTLRCSPRSGDLSVYWYQQSLDQGLQFLIQYYNGEERAKGNILERFSAQQFPDLHSELNLSSLELGDSALYFCASSVVSPGQGADEQFFGPGTRLTVL.